These T cell receptor beta chains were read from a single sample in a study of blood T cell repertoires in COVID-19. Clones were read by immunoSEQ multiplex PCR, and TCRdb kept only the in-frame ones, dropping some. The data hold approximately 210,000 clones, with around 80% observed a single time. The sample consisted of peripheral blood. The receptor source for this set is a human donor in a cohort sampled during active COVID-19. The CDR3 runs from the conserved cysteine through the conserved F or W. The D gene is left open where the match is weak. Expanded clones get a size class; other rows say once, few or many, or leave the size out.

abundance: .
d_gene: .
j_gene: TRBJ1-2
v_gene: TRBV2
CDR3aa: CASSDTGSWSGYTF
CDR3nt: TGTGCCAGCAGCGACACGGGAAGCTGGAGTGGCTACACCTTC

abundance: .
d_gene: .
j_gene: TRBJ1-1
v_gene: TRBV3-1/TRBV3-2
CDR3aa: CASSRKLNTEAFF
CDR3nt: TGTGCCAGCAGCCGTAAATTGAACACTGAAGCTTTCTTT

abundance: .
d_gene: .
j_gene: TRBJ1-5
v_gene: TRBV2
CDR3aa: CASSANEGNQPQHF
CDR3nt: TGTGCCAGCAGCGCCAACGAGGGCAATCAGCCCCAGCATTTT

abundance: .
d_gene: TRBD2
j_gene: TRBJ2-1
v_gene: TRBV10-1
CDR3aa: CASSEATSGDENEQFF
CDR3nt: TGCGCCAGCAGTGAGGCGACTAGCGGGGATGAGAATGAGCAGTTCTTC

abundance: .
d_gene: TRBD2
j_gene: TRBJ2-1
v_gene: TRBV5-1
CDR3aa: CASSLRLAGGNEQFF
CDR3nt: TGCGCCAGCAGCTTGAGACTAGCGGGGGGGAATGAGCAGTTCTTC

abundance: .
d_gene: .
j_gene: TRBJ1-1
v_gene: TRBV18
CDR3aa: CASSSMNTEAFF
CDR3nt: TGTGCCAGCTCATCTATGAACACTGAAGCTTTCTTT

abundance: .
d_gene: .
j_gene: TRBJ2-5
v_gene: TRBV18
CDR3aa: CASSPLGQETQYF
CDR3nt: TGTGCCAGCTCACCACTCGGTCAAGAGACCCAGTACTTC

abundance: .
d_gene: TRBD1
j_gene: TRBJ1-4
v_gene: TRBV14
CDR3aa: CASSQTLQGGREKLFF
CDR3nt: TGTGCCAGCAGCCAAACATTACAGGGGGGGCGTGAAAAACTGTTTTTT

abundance: .
d_gene: .
j_gene: TRBJ2-1
v_gene: TRBV18
CDR3aa: CASSPPSVNEQFF
CDR3nt: TGTGCCAGCTCACCCCCTAGTGTCAATGAGCAGTTCTTC

abundance: .
d_gene: .
j_gene: TRBJ2-3
v_gene: TRBV5-1
CDR3aa: CASSLDSPSTDTQYF
CDR3nt: TGCGCCAGCAGCCTGGACAGTCCAAGCACAGATACGCAGTATTTT

abundance: .
d_gene: TRBD1
j_gene: TRBJ1-1
v_gene: TRBV11-2
CDR3aa: CASSPTGVNTEAFF
CDR3nt: TGTGCCAGCAGCCCGACAGGGGTGAACACTGAAGCTTTCTTT

abundance: .
d_gene: .
j_gene: TRBJ2-5
v_gene: TRBV5-4
CDR3aa: CASSLQRGSQETQYF
CDR3nt: TGTGCCAGCAGCTTGCAAAGGGGTAGCCAAGAGACCCAGTACTTC

abundance: .
d_gene: .
j_gene: TRBJ2-7
v_gene: TRBV7-2
CDR3aa: CASSRWSHQAPYEQYF
CDR3nt: TGTGCCAGCAGCCGTTGGTCGCACCAGGCACCATACGAGCAGTACTTC

abundance: .
d_gene: .
j_gene: TRBJ1-2
v_gene: TRBV5-1
CDR3aa: CASSAGHYGYTF
CDR3nt: TGCGCCAGCAGCGCGGGACACTATGGCTACACCTTC

abundance: .
d_gene: .
j_gene: TRBJ2-5
v_gene: TRBV5-1
CDR3aa: CASSTDGGPQETQYF
CDR3nt: TGCGCCAGCAGTACGGACGGGGGGCCGCAGGAGACCCAGTACTTC

abundance: .
d_gene: .
j_gene: TRBJ1-6
v_gene: TRBV9
CDR3aa: CASSGTGLPSPLHF
CDR3nt: TGTGCCAGCAGCGGAACAGGGCTCCCTTCACCCCTCCACTTT

abundance: .
d_gene: .
j_gene: TRBJ2-2
v_gene: TRBV2
CDR3aa: CASSERSDERSFTGELFF
CDR3nt: TGTGCCAGCAGTGAAAGATCGGATGAGCGGTCGTTCACCGGGGAGCTGTTTTTT

abundance: many
d_gene: TRBD1
j_gene: TRBJ1-5
v_gene: TRBV10-1
CDR3aa: CASLADRADSNQPQHF
CDR3nt: TGCGCCAGCTTGGCGGACAGGGCAGATTCTAATCAGCCCCAGCATTTT

abundance: .
d_gene: TRBD1
j_gene: TRBJ2-5
v_gene: TRBV28
CDR3aa: CASSYDRVGETQYF
CDR3nt: TGTGCCAGCAGTTATGACAGGGTGGGAGAGACCCAGTACTTC

abundance: .
d_gene: .
j_gene: TRBJ1-1
v_gene: TRBV7-9
CDR3aa: CASGPAARGAFF
CDR3nt: TGTGCCAGCGGCCCAGCAGCTCGAGGAGCTTTCTTT

abundance: .
d_gene: TRBD2
j_gene: TRBJ2-3
v_gene: TRBV28
CDR3aa: CASSLSGRSDTQYF
CDR3nt: TGTGCCAGCAGTTTAAGCGGGAGATCAGATACGCAGTATTTT

abundance: .
d_gene: .
j_gene: TRBJ2-5
v_gene: TRBV19
CDR3aa: CASSQSALKETQYF
CDR3nt: TGTGCCAGTAGTCAATCAGCGTTAAAAGAGACCCAGTACTTC

abundance: .
d_gene: .
j_gene: TRBJ1-4
v_gene: TRBV12-3/TRBV12-4
CDR3aa: CASSFGQTEKLFF
CDR3nt: TGTGCCAGCAGTTTTGGGCAAACAGAAAAACTGTTTTTT

abundance: .
d_gene: .
j_gene: TRBJ2-1
v_gene: TRBV7-8
CDR3aa: CASSLSSGRNEQFF
CDR3nt: TGTGCCAGCAGCTTAAGTTCGGGTAGGAATGAGCAGTTCTTC

abundance: once
d_gene: .
j_gene: TRBJ2-5
v_gene: TRBV7-9
CDR3aa: CASSPVRGTMETQYF
CDR3nt: TGTGCCAGCAGCCCAGTGCGCGGGACGATGGAGACCCAGTACTTC

abundance: few
d_gene: TRBD1
j_gene: TRBJ2-5
v_gene: TRBV18
CDR3aa: CASSPRDRRKETQYF
CDR3nt: TGTGCCAGCTCACCGAGGGACAGAAGAAAAGAGACCCAGTACTTC

abundance: .
d_gene: .
j_gene: TRBJ1-4
v_gene: TRBV19
CDR3aa: CASAYATNEKLFF
CDR3nt: TGTGCCAGCGCGTATGCAACTAATGAAAAACTGTTTTTT

abundance: .
d_gene: .
j_gene: TRBJ2-3
v_gene: TRBV13
CDR3aa: CASSRAEGADTQYF
CDR3nt: TGTGCCAGCAGCCGGGCGGAGGGCGCAGATACGCAGTATTTT

abundance: .
d_gene: .
j_gene: TRBJ1-1
v_gene: TRBV11-2
CDR3aa: CASSLPLGFSMNTEAFF
CDR3nt: TGTGCCAGCAGCTTACCCCTCGGGTTCTCTATGAACACTGAAGCTTTCTTT

abundance: .
d_gene: .
j_gene: TRBJ1-2
v_gene: TRBV28
CDR3aa: CASSSTDDYGYTF
CDR3nt: TGTGCCAGCAGTTCGACAGATGACTATGGCTACACCTTC

abundance: .
d_gene: .
j_gene: TRBJ1-5
v_gene: TRBV6-5
CDR3aa: CASSYSIRNQPQHF
CDR3nt: TGTGCCAGCAGTTACAGCATCCGCAATCAGCCCCAGCATTTT

abundance: .
d_gene: .
j_gene: TRBJ2-7
v_gene: TRBV21-1
CDR3aa: CASSKDSGLAGGQYF
CDR3nt: TGTGCCAGCAGCAAAGATTCCGGACTAGCGGGTGGGCAGTACTTC

abundance: .
d_gene: .
j_gene: TRBJ1-2
v_gene: TRBV4-1
CDR3aa: CASSQAFRDMGRYGYTF
CDR3nt: TGCGCCAGCAGCCAAGCTTTCAGGGACATGGGACGTTATGGCTACACCTTC

abundance: .
d_gene: .
j_gene: TRBJ2-5
v_gene: TRBV11-2
CDR3aa: CASSLEGRRLGETQYF
CDR3nt: TGTGCCAGCAGCTTAGAAGGTAGGCGGCTCGGTGAGACCCAGTACTTC

abundance: .
d_gene: .
j_gene: TRBJ2-2
v_gene: TRBV24-1
CDR3aa: CATSDFVRTPNTGELFF
CDR3nt: TGTGCCACCAGTGATTTTGTTAGGACACCGAACACCGGGGAGCTGTTTTTT

abundance: .
d_gene: TRBD1
j_gene: TRBJ1-1
v_gene: TRBV18
CDR3aa: CASSPPPGQGLAFF
CDR3nt: TGTGCCAGCTCACCACCTCCAGGACAGGGACTGGCTTTCTTT

abundance: .
d_gene: TRBD2
j_gene: TRBJ2-5
v_gene: TRBV27
CDR3aa: CASRKTSGGAEGETQYF
CDR3nt: TGTGCCAGCCGAAAGACTAGCGGGGGGGCGGAGGGGGAGACCCAGTACTTC

abundance: .
d_gene: .
j_gene: TRBJ2-1
v_gene: TRBV5-4
CDR3aa: CASSLRTHPYNEQFF
CDR3nt: TGTGCCAGCAGCTTGCGGACACATCCCTACAATGAGCAGTTCTTC

abundance: .
d_gene: .
j_gene: TRBJ2-3
v_gene: TRBV10-3
CDR3aa: CAISAGRTSTDTQYF
CDR3nt: TGTGCCATCAGTGCAGGGCGAACTAGCACAGATACGCAGTATTTT

abundance: .
d_gene: TRBD2
j_gene: TRBJ2-3
v_gene: TRBV27
CDR3aa: CASSTGLAGGPITDTQYF
CDR3nt: TGTGCCAGCAGTACCGGACTAGCGGGGGGGCCAATTACAGATACGCAGTATTTT

abundance: .
d_gene: .
j_gene: TRBJ2-1
v_gene: TRBV3-1/TRBV3-2
CDR3aa: CASNQGSAGGVNNEQFF
CDR3nt: TGTGCCAGCAACCAAGGTAGTGCTGGCGGGGTAAACAATGAGCAGTTCTTC

abundance: .
d_gene: TRBD2
j_gene: TRBJ2-5
v_gene: TRBV7-8
CDR3aa: CASSLGPRGDQETQYF
CDR3nt: TGTGCCAGCAGCTTAGGTCCGCGGGGGGATCAAGAGACCCAGTACTTC

abundance: .
d_gene: .
j_gene: TRBJ2-6
v_gene: TRBV10-3
CDR3aa: CAISESTLSGSTSGANVLTF
CDR3nt: TGTGCCATCAGTGAGTCGACTCTATCGGGTTCAACCTCTGGGGCCAACGTCCTGACTTTC

abundance: .
d_gene: .
j_gene: TRBJ2-3
v_gene: TRBV10-3
CDR3aa: CAISVGADTQYF
CDR3nt: TGTGCCATCAGTGTAGGGGCAGATACGCAGTATTTT

abundance: .
d_gene: TRBD1
j_gene: TRBJ2-6
v_gene: TRBV10-2
CDR3aa: CASSFPGGSGANVLTF
CDR3nt: TGCGCCAGCAGTTTTCCAGGGGGTTCTGGGGCCAACGTCCTGACTTTC